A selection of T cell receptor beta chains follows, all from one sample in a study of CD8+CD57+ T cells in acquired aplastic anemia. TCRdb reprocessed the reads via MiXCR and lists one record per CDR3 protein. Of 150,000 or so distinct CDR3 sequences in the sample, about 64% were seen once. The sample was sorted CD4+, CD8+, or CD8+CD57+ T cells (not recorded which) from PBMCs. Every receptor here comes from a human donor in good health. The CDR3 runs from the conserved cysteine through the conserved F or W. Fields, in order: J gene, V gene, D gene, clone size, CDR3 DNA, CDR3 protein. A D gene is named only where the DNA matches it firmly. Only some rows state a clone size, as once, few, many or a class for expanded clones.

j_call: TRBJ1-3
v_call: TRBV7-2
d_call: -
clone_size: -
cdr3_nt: TGTGCCAGCAGCGCTAGCATCGGGGGCGGAAACACCATATATTTT
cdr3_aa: CASSASIGGGNTIYF

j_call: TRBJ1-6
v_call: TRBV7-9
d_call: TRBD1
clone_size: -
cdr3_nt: TGTGCCAGCAGACCGGGACAGGGGGAATCACCCCTCCACTTT
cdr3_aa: CASRPGQGESPLHF

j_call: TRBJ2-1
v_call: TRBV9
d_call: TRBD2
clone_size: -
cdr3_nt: TGTGCCAGCAGCGGATCTACTAGCGGGAGGCTAGACAATGAGCAGTTCTTC
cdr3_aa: CASSGSTSGRLDNEQFF

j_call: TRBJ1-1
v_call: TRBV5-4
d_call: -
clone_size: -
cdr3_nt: TGTGCCAGTAGTATAGATCGGACGGACACTGAAGCTTTCTTT
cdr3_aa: CASSIDRTDTEAFF

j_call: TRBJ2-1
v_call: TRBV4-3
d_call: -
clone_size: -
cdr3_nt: TGCGCCAGCAGCCCCGAGGCAGTGAGCTCCTACAATGAGCAGTTCTTC
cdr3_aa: CASSPEAVSSYNEQFF

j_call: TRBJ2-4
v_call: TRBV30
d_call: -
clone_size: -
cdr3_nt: TGTGCCTGGAGTGTAACAGGGACCAATTTAGCCAAAAACATTCAGTACTTC
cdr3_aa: CAWSVTGTNLAKNIQYF

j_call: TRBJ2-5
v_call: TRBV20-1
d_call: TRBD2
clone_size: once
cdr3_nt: TGCAGTGCCGTCCCTCTAGCGGGAGGCCAGTACTTC
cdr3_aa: CSAVPLAGGQYF

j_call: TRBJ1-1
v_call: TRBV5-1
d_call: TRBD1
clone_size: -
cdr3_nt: TGCGCCAGCAGCATGGACAGGCCGAACACTGAAGCTTTCTTT
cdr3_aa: CASSMDRPNTEAFF

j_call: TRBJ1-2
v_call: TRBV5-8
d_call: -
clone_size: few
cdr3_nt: TGTGCCAGCAGCTTAGTCGCAGGGACTTATGGCTACACCTTC
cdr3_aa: CASSLVAGTYGYTF

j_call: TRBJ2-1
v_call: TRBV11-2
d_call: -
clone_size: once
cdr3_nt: TGTGCCAGCAGCCCCCGACTCCTCGGCTCCTACAATGAGCAGTTCTTC
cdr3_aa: CASSPRLLGSYNEQFF

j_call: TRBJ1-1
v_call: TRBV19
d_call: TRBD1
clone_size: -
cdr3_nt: TGTGCCAGTAGTTTGGCCGGGACAGGGGGGTCTGAAGCTTTCTTT
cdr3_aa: CASSLAGTGGSEAFF

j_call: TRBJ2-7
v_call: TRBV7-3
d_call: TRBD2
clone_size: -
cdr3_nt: TGTGCCAGCAGCCAACCACAAGGACTAGCGCACGAGCAGTACTTC
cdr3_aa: CASSQPQGLAHEQYF

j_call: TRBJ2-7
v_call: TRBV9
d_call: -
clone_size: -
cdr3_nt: TGTGCCAGCAGCTTAGATTACAGGAACTACGAGCAGTACTTC
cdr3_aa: CASSLDYRNYEQYF

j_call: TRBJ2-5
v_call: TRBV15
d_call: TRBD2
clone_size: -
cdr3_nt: TGTGCCACCAGCGGGGGACTAGCGGGGGCGAGGGAGACCCAGTACTTC
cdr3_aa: CATSGGLAGARETQYF

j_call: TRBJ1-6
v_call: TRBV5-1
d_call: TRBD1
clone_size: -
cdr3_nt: TGTGCCAGCAGCCGCCAGGGACAGGGAGATTCACCCCTCCACTTT
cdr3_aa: CASSRQGQGDSPLHF

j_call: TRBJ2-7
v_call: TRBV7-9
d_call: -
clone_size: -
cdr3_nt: TGTGCCATGGCGTTCAGGGGCGAGCAGTACTTC
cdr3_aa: CAMAFRGEQYF

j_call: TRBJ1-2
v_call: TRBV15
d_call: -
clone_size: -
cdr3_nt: TGTGCCACCAGCAGAGAATACGGACAGAACTATGGCTACACCTTC
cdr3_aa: CATSREYGQNYGYTF

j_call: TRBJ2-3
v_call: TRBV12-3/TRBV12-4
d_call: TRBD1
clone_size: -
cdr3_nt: TGTGCCAGCAGTTTAGCGGGACAGCCGACAGATACGCAGTATTTT
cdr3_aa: CASSLAGQPTDTQYF

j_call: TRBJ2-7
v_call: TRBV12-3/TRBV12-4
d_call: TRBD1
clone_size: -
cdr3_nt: TGTGCCAGCAGACCATCGGACAGGAACGAGCAGTACTTC
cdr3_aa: CASRPSDRNEQYF

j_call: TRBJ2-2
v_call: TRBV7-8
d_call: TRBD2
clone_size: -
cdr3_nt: TGTGCCAGCAGCCAAACCGGGACTAGCGGGCGTACCACCGGGGAGCTGTTTTTT
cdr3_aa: CASSQTGTSGRTTGELFF

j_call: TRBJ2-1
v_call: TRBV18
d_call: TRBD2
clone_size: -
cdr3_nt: TGTGCCAGCTCACCACTAGCGGGAGCGGATGAGCAGTTCTTC
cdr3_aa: CASSPLAGADEQFF

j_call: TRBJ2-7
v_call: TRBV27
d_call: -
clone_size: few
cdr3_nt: TGTGCCAGCAGTTTGACGACCGGGACTCCTTCCCCCTACGAGCAGTACTTC
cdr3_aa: CASSLTTGTPSPYEQYF

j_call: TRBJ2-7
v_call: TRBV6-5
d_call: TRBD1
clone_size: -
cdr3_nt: TGTGCCAGCAAGGGGGCCTCCTCGCTCCAGCCAGCCTACGAGCAGTACTTC
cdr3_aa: CASKGASSLQPAYEQYF

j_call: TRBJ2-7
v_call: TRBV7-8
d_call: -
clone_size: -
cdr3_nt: TGTGCCAGCAGCTTACTAGTCTCCTACGAGCAGTACTTC
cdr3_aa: CASSLLVSYEQYF

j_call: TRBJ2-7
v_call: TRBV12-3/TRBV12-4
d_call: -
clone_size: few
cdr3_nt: TGTGCCAGCAGTTTATCCAATCACTGGGGGGAGCAGTACTTC
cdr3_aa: CASSLSNHWGEQYF

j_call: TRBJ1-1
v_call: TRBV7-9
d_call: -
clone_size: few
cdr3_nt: TGTGCCAGCAGCTTGAGGAGGGACACTGAAGCTTTCTTT
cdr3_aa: CASSLRRDTEAFF

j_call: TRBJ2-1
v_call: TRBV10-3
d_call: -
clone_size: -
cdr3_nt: TGTGCCGCCTTAGGGGTGTCAGTGAATGAGCAGTTCTTC
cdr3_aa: CAALGVSVNEQFF

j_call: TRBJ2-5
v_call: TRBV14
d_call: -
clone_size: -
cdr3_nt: TGTGCCAGCAGCCAAGTGAACCCGCGGACCCAGTACTTC
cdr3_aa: CASSQVNPRTQYF

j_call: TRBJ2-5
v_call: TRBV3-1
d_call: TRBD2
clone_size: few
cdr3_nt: TGTGCCAGCAGGGGGACTAGCGGGGGACCCAGGGGAGAGACCCAGTACTTC
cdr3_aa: CASRGTSGGPRGETQYF

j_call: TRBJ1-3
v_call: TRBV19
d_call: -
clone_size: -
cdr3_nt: TGTGCCAGTAGTAGATCGAGCTCTGGAAACACCATATATTTT
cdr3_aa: CASSRSSSGNTIYF

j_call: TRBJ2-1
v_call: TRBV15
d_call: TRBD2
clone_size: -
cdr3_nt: TGTGCCACCAGCAGCCCGACTAGCGGGAGATCGAATGAGCAGTTCTTC
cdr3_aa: CATSSPTSGRSNEQFF

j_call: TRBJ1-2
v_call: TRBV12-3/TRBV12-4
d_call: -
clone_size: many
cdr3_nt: TGTGCCAGCAGTCGGGGAGACGGCTACACCTTC
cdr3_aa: CASSRGDGYTF

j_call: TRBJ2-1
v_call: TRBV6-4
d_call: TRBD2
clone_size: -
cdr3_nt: TGTGCCAGCAGTGACTTAGCGGGGGCTTACAATGAGCAGTTCTTC
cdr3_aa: CASSDLAGAYNEQFF

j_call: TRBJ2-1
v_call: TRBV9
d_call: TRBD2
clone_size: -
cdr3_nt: TGTGCCAGCAGCATAGACAGAGCGGGAGGCTCCTACAATGAGCAGTTCTTC
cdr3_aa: CASSIDRAGGSYNEQFF

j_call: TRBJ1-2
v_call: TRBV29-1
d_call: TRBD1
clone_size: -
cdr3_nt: TGCAGCGTTGGGGACAGGATTTATGGCTACACCTTC
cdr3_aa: CSVGDRIYGYTF

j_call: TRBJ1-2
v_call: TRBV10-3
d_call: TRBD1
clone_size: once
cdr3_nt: TGTGCCATCAGGACAGGGGGGAACTATGGCTACACCTTC
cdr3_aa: CAIRTGGNYGYTF

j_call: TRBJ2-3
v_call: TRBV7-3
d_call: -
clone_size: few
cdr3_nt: TGTGCCAGCAGCTACCGCGGACTGGGGGGCGGCGATACGCAGTATTTT
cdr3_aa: CASSYRGLGGGDTQYF

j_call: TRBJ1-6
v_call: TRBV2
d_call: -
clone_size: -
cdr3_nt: TGTGCCAGCAGCGCCCAAGACAGGCCAAATTCACCCCTCCACTTT
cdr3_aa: CASSAQDRPNSPLHF

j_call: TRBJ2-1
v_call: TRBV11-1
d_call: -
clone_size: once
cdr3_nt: TGTACCAGCAGAGGAAGGCCTAGATACAATGAGCAGTTCTTC
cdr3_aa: CTSRGRPRYNEQFF

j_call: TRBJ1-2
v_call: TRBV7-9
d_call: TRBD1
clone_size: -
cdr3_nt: TGTGCCAGCAGCTTAAGACAGGGGTTTGGCTACACCTTC
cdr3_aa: CASSLRQGFGYTF

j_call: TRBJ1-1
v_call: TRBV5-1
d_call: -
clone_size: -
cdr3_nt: TGCGTCAGCAGCTTGGGGGCGAACACTGAAGCTTTCTTT
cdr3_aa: CVSSLGANTEAFF

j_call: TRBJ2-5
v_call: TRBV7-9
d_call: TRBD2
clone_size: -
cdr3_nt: TGTGCCAGCAGCGGGCGGACTAGCGGGAGAGGAGAGACCCAGTACTTC
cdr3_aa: CASSGRTSGRGETQYF

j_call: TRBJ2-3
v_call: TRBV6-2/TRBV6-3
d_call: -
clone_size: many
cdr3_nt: TGTGCCAGCAGTTACTCGGGCGGATTGACAGATACGCAGTATTTT
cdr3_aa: CASSYSGGLTDTQYF

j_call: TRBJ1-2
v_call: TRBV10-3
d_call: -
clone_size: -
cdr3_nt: TGTGCCATCAGTGACCCTGGGCAGAGGGGGGACTATGGCTACACCTTC
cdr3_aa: CAISDPGQRGDYGYTF

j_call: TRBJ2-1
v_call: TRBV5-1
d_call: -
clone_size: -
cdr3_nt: TGCGCCAGCAGAGACGACAGCCACAATGAGCAGTTCTTC
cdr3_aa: CASRDDSHNEQFF

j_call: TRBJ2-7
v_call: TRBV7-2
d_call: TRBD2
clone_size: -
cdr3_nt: TGTGCCAGCAGGCTGACTAGCGGGCCCTCCTACGAGCAGTACTTC
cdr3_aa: CASRLTSGPSYEQYF

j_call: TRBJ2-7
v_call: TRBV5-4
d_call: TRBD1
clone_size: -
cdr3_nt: TGTGCCAGCAGTCGTCAGGGGGCGTCGGACGAGCAGTACTTC
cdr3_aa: CASSRQGASDEQYF

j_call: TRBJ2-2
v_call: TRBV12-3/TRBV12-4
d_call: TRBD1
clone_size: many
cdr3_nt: TGTGCCAGCAGTTTAGTTCGGGGACAGGTGAACACCGGGGAGCTGTTTTTT
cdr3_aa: CASSLVRGQVNTGELFF

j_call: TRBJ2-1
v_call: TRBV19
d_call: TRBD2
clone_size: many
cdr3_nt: TGTGCCAGTCAGGCCGAAGGACTAGCTTACAATGAGCAGTTCTTC
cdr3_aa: CASQAEGLAYNEQFF

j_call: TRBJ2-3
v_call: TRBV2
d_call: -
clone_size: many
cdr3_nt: TGTGCCAGCACCCCCAGGGCCTACACAGATACGCAGTATTTT
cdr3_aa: CASTPRAYTDTQYF

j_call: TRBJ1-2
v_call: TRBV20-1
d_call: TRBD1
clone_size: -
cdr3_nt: TGCAGTGCTAGACGCACAGGGGTCAATGGCTACACCTTC
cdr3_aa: CSARRTGVNGYTF

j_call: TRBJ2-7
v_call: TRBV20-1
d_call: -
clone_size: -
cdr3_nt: TGCAGTGCTACAGAACCAGGACTACACTCCGAGCAGTACTTC
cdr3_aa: CSATEPGLHSEQYF

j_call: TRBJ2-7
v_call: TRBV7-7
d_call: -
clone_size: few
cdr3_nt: TGTGCCAGCTCAGGCAGAGGCTCATACGAGCAGTACTTC
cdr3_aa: CASSGRGSYEQYF